This T cell receptor (beta chain) is drawn from a study of blood T cell repertoires in COVID-19. Per the authors' pipeline: By means of reference gene primer amplification, nucleated cell counts were estimated. Measured with immunoSEQ multiplex PCR; TCRdb has only the in-frame clones, and not every one. The V and J calls and clone size are taken from that table; D and trimming were inferred from the DNA. The sample records roughly 380,000 clones, about 89% being singletons. Patients in Seattle were enrolled during active infection, then followed longitudinally. J gave up 3 bases and V 5 bases, and 18 bases lay outside the gene matches. Looked up from germline, CDR1 is MDHEN and CDR2 is SYDVKM. The CDR3 has 19 residues.

This clonotype was obtained from a middle-aged woman with COVID-19, enrolled during active disease. The sample comprised peripheral blood. The chain uses TRBV28 and TRBJ1-3, with 8 bases lining up with TRBD1. CDR3 amino acids: CASSILYPFTGGRGNTIYF. DNA for the CDR3: TGTGCCAGCAGTATCCTCTACCCATTTACAGGGGGTCGTGGAAACACCATATATTTT.